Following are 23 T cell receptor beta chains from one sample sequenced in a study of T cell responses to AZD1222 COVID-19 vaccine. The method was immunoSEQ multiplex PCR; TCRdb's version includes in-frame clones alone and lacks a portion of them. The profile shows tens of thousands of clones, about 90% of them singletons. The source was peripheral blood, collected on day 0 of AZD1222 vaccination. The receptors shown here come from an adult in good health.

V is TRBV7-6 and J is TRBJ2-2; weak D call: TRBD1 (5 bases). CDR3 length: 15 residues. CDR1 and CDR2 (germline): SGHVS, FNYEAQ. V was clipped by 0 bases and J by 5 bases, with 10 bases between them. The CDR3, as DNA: TGTGCCAGCAGCTTAGCTCAGGGAAATACCGGGGAGCTGTTTTTT. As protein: CASSLAQGNTGELFF.

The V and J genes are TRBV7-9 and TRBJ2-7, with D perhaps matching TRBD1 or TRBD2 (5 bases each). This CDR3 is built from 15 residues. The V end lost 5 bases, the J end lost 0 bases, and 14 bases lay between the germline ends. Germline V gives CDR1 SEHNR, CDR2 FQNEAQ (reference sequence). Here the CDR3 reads CASSRDAGGSYEQYF. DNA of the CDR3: TGTGCCAGCAGCCGGGACGCTGGAGGCTCCTACGAGCAGTACTTC.

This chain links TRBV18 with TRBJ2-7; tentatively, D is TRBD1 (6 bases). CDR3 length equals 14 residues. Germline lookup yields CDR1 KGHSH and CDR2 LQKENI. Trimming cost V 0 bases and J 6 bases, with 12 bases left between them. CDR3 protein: CASSPPQGSAEQYF. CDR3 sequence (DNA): TGTGCCAGCTCACCACCCCAGGGGTCGGCCGAGCAGTACTTC. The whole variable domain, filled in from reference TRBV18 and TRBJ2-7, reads NAGVMQNPRHLVRRRGQEARLRCSPMKGHSHVYWYRQLPEEGLKFMVYLQKENIIDESGMPKERFSAEFPKEGPSILRIQQVVRGDSAAYFCASSPPQGSAEQYFGPGTRLTVT.

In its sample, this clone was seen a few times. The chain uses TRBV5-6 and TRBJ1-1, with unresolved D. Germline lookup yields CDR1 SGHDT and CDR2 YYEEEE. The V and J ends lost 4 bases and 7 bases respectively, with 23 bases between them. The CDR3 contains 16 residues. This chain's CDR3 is CASSNREMGSAFEAFF. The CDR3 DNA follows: TGTGCCAGCAGCAATCGGGAGATGGGTAGCGCTTTTGAAGCTTTCTTT. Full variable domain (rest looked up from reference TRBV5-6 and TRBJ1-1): DAGVTQSPTHLIKTRGQQVTLRCSPKSGHDTVSWYQQALGQGPQFIFQYYEEEERQRGNFPDRFSGHQFPNYSSELNVNALLLGDSALYLCASSNREMGSAFEAFFGQGTRLTVV.

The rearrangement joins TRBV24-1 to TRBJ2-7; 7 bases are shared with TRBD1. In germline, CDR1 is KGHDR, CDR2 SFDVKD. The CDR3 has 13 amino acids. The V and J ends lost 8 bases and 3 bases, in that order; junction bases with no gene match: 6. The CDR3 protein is CATMNRGGYEQYF. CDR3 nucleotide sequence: TGTGCCACCATGAACAGGGGCGGCTACGAGCAGTACTTC.

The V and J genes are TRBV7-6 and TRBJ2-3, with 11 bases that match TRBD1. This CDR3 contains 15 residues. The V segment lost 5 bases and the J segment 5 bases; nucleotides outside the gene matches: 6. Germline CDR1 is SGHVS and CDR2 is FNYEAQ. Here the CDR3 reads CASSASGTGGDTQYF. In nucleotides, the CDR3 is TGTGCCAGCAGCGCCAGTGGGACAGGGGGAGATACGCAGTATTTT.

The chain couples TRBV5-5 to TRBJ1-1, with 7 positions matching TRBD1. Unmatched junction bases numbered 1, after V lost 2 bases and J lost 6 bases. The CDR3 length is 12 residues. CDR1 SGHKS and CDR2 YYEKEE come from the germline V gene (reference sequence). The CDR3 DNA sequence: TGTGCCAGCAGCTTCGACAGGGCTGAAGCTTTCTTT. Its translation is CASSFDRAEAFF.

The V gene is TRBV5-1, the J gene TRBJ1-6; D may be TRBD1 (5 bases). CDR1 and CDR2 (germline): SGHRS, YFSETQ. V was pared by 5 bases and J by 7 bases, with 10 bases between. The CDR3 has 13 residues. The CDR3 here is CASSQGGNSPLHF. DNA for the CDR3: TGCGCCAGCAGTCAGGGTGGGAATTCACCCCTCCACTTT. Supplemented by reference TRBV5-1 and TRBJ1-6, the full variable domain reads KAGVTQTPRYLIKTRGQQVTLSCSPISGHRSVSWYQQTPGQGLQFLFEYFSETQRNKGNFPGRFSGRQFSNSRSEMNVSTLELGDSALYLCASSQGGNSPLHFGNGTRLTVT.

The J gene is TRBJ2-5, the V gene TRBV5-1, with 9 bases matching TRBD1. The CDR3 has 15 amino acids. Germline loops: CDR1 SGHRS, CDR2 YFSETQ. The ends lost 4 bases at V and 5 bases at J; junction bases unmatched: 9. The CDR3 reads CASSVGQGSGETQYF. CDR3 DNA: TGCGCCAGCAGCGTGGGACAGGGAAGTGGGGAGACCCAGTACTTC.

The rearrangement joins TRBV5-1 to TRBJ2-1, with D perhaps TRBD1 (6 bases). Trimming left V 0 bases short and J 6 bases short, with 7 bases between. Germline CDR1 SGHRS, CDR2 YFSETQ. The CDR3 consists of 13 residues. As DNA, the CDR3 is TGCGCCAGCAGCTTGGTCAGGGGCAATGAGCAGTTCTTC. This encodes CASSLVRGNEQFF. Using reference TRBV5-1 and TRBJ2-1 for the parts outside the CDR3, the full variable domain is KAGVTQTPRYLIKTRGQQVTLSCSPISGHRSVSWYQQTPGQGLQFLFEYFSETQRNKGNFPGRFSGRQFSNSRSEMNVSTLELGDSALYLCASSLVRGNEQFFGPGTRLTVL.

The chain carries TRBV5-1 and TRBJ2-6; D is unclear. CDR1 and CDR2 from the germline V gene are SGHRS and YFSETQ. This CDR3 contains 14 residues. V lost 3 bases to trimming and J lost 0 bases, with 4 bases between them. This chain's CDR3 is CASSSASGANVLTF. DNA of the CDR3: TGCGCCAGCAGCTCGGCCTCTGGGGCCAACGTCCTGACTTTC.

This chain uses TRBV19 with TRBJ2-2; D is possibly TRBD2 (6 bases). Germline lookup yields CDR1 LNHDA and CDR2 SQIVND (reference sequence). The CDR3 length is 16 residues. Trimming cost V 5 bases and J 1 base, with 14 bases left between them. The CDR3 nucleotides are TGTGCCAGTAGTCTTGCAGGAGGGAGGAACACCGGGGAGCTGTTTTTT. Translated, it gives CASSLAGGRNTGELFF.

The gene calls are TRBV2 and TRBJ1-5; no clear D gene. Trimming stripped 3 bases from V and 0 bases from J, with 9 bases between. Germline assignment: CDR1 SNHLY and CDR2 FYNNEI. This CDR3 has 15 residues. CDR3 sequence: CASSEGRNSNQPQHF. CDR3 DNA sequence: TGTGCCAGCAGTGAGGGTAGAAATAGCAATCAGCCCCAGCATTTT.

CDR3 sequence reads: CASIYGRPGNEQFF. The CDR3 DNA reads TGTGCCAGCATCTATGGGCGTCCAGGGAATGAGCAGTTCTTC. The chain couples TRBV5-5 to TRBJ2-1, with D perhaps TRBD1 (5 bases). Trimming took off 6 bases at V and 7 bases at J, with 17 bases between the two ends. This CDR3 is built from 14 residues. Germline CDR1 and CDR2: SGHKS and YYEKEE (reference sequence).

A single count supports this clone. The CDR3 loop reads CATGTSGEVYNEQFF. Written as DNA, the CDR3 is TGTGCCACTGGGACTAGCGGGGAGGTATACAATGAGCAGTTCTTC. The chain employs TRBV10-3 and TRBJ2-1; TRBD2 aligns across 13 bases. V gave up 10 bases and J gave up 4 bases; unmatched junction bases: 7. This CDR3 is built from 15 residues. CDR1 and CDR2 from the germline V gene are ENHRY and SYGVKD.

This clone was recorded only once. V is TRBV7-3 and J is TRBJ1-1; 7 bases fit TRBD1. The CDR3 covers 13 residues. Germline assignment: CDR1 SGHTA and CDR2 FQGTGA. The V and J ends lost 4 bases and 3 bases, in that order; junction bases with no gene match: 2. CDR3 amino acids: CASSSRGDTEAFF. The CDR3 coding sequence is TGTGCCAGCAGCTCCAGGGGGGACACTGAAGCTTTCTTT.

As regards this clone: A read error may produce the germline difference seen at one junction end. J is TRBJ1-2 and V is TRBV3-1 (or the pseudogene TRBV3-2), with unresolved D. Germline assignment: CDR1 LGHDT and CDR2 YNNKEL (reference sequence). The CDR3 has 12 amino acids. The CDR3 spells CASSPNRALPLF. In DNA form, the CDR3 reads TGTGCCAGCAGCCCTAACCGGGCCTTACCTCTTTTC.

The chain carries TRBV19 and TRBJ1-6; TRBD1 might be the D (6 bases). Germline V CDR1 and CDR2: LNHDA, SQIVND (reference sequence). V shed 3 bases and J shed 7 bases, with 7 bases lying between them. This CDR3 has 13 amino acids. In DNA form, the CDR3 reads TGTGCCAGTAGTATGCAGGGGAATTCACCCCTCCACTTT. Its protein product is CASSMQGNSPLHF.

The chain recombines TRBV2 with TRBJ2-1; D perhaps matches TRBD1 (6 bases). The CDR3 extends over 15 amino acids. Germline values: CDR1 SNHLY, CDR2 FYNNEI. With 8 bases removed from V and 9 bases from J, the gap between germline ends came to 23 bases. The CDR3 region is CASLVRQGLGSEQFF. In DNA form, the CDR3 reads TGTGCCAGCTTAGTAAGGCAGGGGCTAGGCTCTGAGCAGTTCTTC.

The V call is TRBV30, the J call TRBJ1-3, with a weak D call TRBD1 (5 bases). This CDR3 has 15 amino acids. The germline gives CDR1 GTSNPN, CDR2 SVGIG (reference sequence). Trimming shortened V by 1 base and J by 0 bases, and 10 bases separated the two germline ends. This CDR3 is CAWSADRISGNTIYF. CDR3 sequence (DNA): TGTGCCTGGAGTGCCGACAGAATCTCTGGAAACACCATATATTTT.

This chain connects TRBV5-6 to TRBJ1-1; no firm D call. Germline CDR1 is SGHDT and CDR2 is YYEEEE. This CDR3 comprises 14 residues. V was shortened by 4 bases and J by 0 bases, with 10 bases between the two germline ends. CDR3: CASSKQMLNTEAFF. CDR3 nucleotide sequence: TGTGCCAGCAGCAAACAAATGTTGAACACTGAAGCTTTCTTT.

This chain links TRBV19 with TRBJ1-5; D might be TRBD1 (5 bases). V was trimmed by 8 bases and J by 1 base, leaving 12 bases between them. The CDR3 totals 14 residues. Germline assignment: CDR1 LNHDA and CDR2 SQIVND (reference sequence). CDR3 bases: TGTGCCAGTCAAGACCGGGACAGCAATCAGCCCCAGCATTTT. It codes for CASQDRDSNQPQHF.

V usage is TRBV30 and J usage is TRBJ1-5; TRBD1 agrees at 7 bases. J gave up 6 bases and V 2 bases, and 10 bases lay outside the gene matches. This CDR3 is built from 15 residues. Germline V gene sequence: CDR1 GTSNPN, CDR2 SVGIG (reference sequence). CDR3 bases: TGTGCCTGGAGTCTTGAGGGGGCCCCCCCTCAGCCCCAGCATTTT. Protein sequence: CAWSLEGAPPQPQHF. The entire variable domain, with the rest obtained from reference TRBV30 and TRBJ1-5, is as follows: SQTIHQWPATLVQPVGSPLSLECTVEGTSNPNLYWYRQAAGRGLQLLFYSVGIGQISSEVPQNLSASRPQDRQFILSSKKLLLSDSGFYLCAWSLEGAPPQPQHFGDGTRLSIL.